The next 10 T cell receptor beta chains were all read from a single sample in a study of cytomegalovirus exposure and HLA in healthy donors. The study ran its PCR with 60 Vbeta and 13 Jbeta primers. Sequencing used immunoSEQ multiplex PCR; TCRdb keeps in-frame clones, though not all of them. The sample has roughly 140,000 clones, around 80% seen once. Sequences were obtained from PBMCs. The origin of the receptors is a woman in her 40s in good health and CMV-seropositive.

V gene TRBV11-2 combines with J gene TRBJ1-1, with D possibly being TRBD1 (5 bases). CDR3 length equals 18 residues. The germline CDR1 and CDR2 sequences are SGHAT and FQNNGV. With 1 base removed from V and 4 bases from J, the gap between germline ends came to 22 bases. CDR3 bases: TGTGCCAGCAGCTTAGTTTACGGGGGGGAAGGGTATGGCACTGAAGCTTTCTTT. It translates to CASSLVYGGEGYGTEAFF.

The chain links TRBV6-1 to TRBJ2-7; the match to TRBD1 covers 8 bases. CDR1 and CDR2 (germline): MNHNS, SASEGT. Unmatched junction bases numbered 7, after V lost 6 bases and J lost 0 bases. This CDR3 comprises 15 residues. The chain's CDR3 is CASSAWTGSSYEQYF. CDR3 coding DNA: TGTGCCAGCAGCGCGTGGACAGGGAGCTCCTACGAGCAGTACTTC.

V gene TRBV4-2 combines with J gene TRBJ2-7; possible D gene TRBD1, 6 bases. This CDR3 is built from 13 residues. The germline V gene encodes CDR1 LGHNA and CDR2 YNFKEQ. V lost 1 base to trimming and J lost 4 bases, with 8 bases between them. This chain's CDR3 is CASSQGGQYEQYF. DNA of the CDR3: TGTGCCAGCAGCCAAGGAGGACAGTACGAGCAGTACTTC.

V usage is TRBV27 and J usage is TRBJ2-1; the D gene is possibly TRBD2 (5 bases). The germline V and J ends were trimmed by 3 bases and 9 bases, with 18 bases remaining between them. The CDR3 has 15 amino acids. Per germline, CDR1 MNHEY and CDR2 SMNVEV (reference sequence). The DNA for the CDR3 is TGTGCCAGCAGTTTCTCTTTCGCGACTAACAGTGAGCAGTTCTTC. Translated, it gives CASSFSFATNSEQFF.

CDR3 sequence reads: CSVGSTGGRTNYGYTF. CDR3 sequence (DNA): TGCAGCGTTGGGTCGACAGGGGGCCGGACAAACTATGGCTACACCTTC. The gene calls are TRBV29-1 and TRBJ1-2; 10 bases map to TRBD1. Germline CDR1 reads SQVTM; CDR2 reads ANQGSEA. J lost 2 bases, V lost 4 bases, and 10 bases had no gene match. This CDR3 has 16 residues.

This clone was seen just once. The rearrangement uses TRBV5-1 and TRBJ2-4, with TRBD2 matching 9 bases. CDR3 length: 14 amino acids. V gave up 0 bases and J gave up 15 bases; unmatched junction bases: 10. Looked up from germline, CDR1 is SGHRS and CDR2 is YFSETQ. The CDR3 DNA sequence: TGCGCCAGCAGCTTGGCCGGGGGAGCGGGGGGAGCGTACTTC. Translation: CASSLAGGAGGAYF.

The chain links TRBV6-1 to TRBJ1-5; 10 nucleotides line up with TRBD1. The V segment lost 6 bases and the J segment 6 bases; nucleotides outside the gene matches: 2. Germline V gene data show CDR1 as MNHNS and CDR2 as SASEGT. This CDR3 is built from 13 residues. For the CDR3, the DNA is TGTGCCAGCAGAGGGACAGGGGTTCAGCCCCAGCATTTT. Translating gives CASRGTGVQPQHF.

The rearrangement uses TRBV27 and TRBJ2-5; weak D call: TRBD1 (6 bases). The CDR3 length is 16 residues. Germline lookup yields CDR1 MNHEY and CDR2 SMNVEV (reference sequence). The germline V and J ends were trimmed by 5 bases and 0 bases, with 16 bases remaining between them. The CDR3 DNA is TGTGCCAGCAGTATACGGCCGAGGGGGTACCAAGAGACCCAGTACTTC. Translation gives CASSIRPRGYQETQYF.

Comment on this clone: At one end the junction does not follow the germline gene, possibly because of a read error. V usage is TRBV7-7 and J usage is TRBJ2-5; 7 positions agree with TRBD1. The CDR3 runs 16 residues. Looked up from germline, CDR1 is SSHAT and CDR2 is FNYEAQ (reference sequence). Here the CDR3 reads CASSLGDRDSQETQYF. For the CDR3, the DNA is TGTGCTAGCAGCTTAGGAGACCGGGACAGCCAAGAGACCCAGTACTTC.

This clone was counted only a few times. V is TRBV19 and J is TRBJ1-5; TRBD1 aligns across 9 bases. The ends lost 1 base at V and 3 bases at J; junction bases unmatched: 4. The CDR3 has 16 residues. The germline V gene has CDR1 LNHDA and CDR2 SQIVND (reference sequence). CDR3 nucleotide sequence: TGTGCCAGTAGTATAGGGGACAGGGATCCCAATCAGCCCCAGCATTTT. It is translated as CASSIGDRDPNQPQHF.